This TCR beta chain came from a study of T cell responses to AZD1222 COVID-19 vaccine. Trimming shortened V by 3 bases and J by 0 bases, and 12 bases separated the two germline ends. This CDR3 is built from 16 residues. Germline V CDR1 and CDR2: MNHNS, SASEGT. Clones were sequenced by immunoSEQ multiplex PCR, and TCRdb holds only the in-frame ones, with some missing. This table holds about 79,000 clones, just over 90% found once. Specimen: peripheral blood, collected on day 0 of MenACWY control vaccination. This receptor was taken from an adult in good health. This chain links TRBV6-1 with TRBJ1-3; no reliable D call. The DNA for the CDR3 is TGTGCCAGCAGTGAGGGTAGGGCTAGCTCTGGAAACACCATATATTTT. It codes for CASSEGRASSGNTIYF.